Listed below are T cell receptor beta chains from one sample, sequenced in a study of blood T cell repertoires in COVID-19. Some clones are missing from TCRdb's copy, which holds only in-frame ones; the method was immunoSEQ multiplex PCR. Of approximately 200,000 clones detected, around 86% appear once; the ten largest clones hold roughly 5%. The sample was peripheral blood. The receptors come from a human donor in a cohort sampled during active COVID-19. The CDR3 runs from the conserved cysteine through the conserved F or W. D genes are given only for firm matches. Some rows have no size entry. The others give once, few or many, or a class for an expanded clone.

TRBJ2-1 | TRBV9 | few | . | CASSVENSGSSYNEQFF | TGTGCCAGCAGCGTAGAGAATAGCGGAAGCTCCTACAATGAGCAGTTCTTC
TRBJ1-2 | TRBV7-8 | . | . | CASSLGQNYGYTF | TGTGCCAGCAGCTTAGGACAGAACTATGGCTACACCTTC
TRBJ2-1 | TRBV6-2/TRBV6-3 | . | . | CASSYLLASGEQFF | TGTGCCAGCAGTTATTTACTAGCATCAGGTGAGCAGTTCTTC
TRBJ2-1 | TRBV4-3 | . | . | CASSQSWAHEQFF | TGCGCCAGCAGCCAAAGTTGGGCCCATGAGCAGTTCTTC
TRBJ1-5 | TRBV6-5 | . | . | CASSRREGSNQPQHF | TGTGCCAGCAGTCGTAGGGAGGGGAGCAATCAGCCCCAGCATTTT
TRBJ2-3 | TRBV4-2 | . | TRBD2 | CASSQGREGTDTQYF | TGTGCCAGCAGCCAAGGGCGGGAGGGGACAGATACGCAGTATTTT
TRBJ2-3 | TRBV5-1 | . | . | CASSLETITDTQYF | TGCGCCAGCAGCTTGGAGACTATCACAGATACGCAGTATTTT
TRBJ2-1 | TRBV20-1 | . | TRBD2 | CSASPAGDYYEQFF | TGCAGTGCTAGTCCGGCGGGAGACTATTATGAGCAGTTCTTC
TRBJ2-7 | TRBV6-5 | . | TRBD2 | CASSYAGEYEQYF | TGTGCCAGCAGTTACGCGGGAGAGTACGAGCAGTACTTC
TRBJ1-2 | TRBV7-9 | . | . | CASSLAAPISGYTF | TGTGCCAGCAGCTTAGCCGCGCCGATAAGTGGCTACACCTTC
TRBJ2-1 | TRBV3-1/TRBV3-2 | . | TRBD2 | CASSLSASGEQFF | TGTGCCAGCAGCCTCTCAGCTAGCGGTGAGCAGTTCTTC
TRBJ2-7 | TRBV27 | few | . | CASSLSPSAGWGEQYF | TGTGCCAGCAGTTTATCGCCTAGCGCTGGGTGGGGGGAGCAGTACTTC
TRBJ2-3 | TRBV25-1 | . | TRBD2 | CASSHGRALADTQYF | TGTGCCAGCAGTCATGGGAGGGCATTGGCAGATACGCAGTATTTT
TRBJ1-2 | TRBV28 | few | . | CASSFSNYGYTF | TGTGCCAGCAGTTTCTCGAACTATGGCTACACCTTC
TRBJ1-2 | TRBV7-2 | . | TRBD1 | CASSFYRGLAYGYTF | TGTGCCAGCAGCTTCTACAGGGGGCTCGCCTATGGCTACACCTTC
TRBJ2-7 | TRBV7-2 | once | TRBD2 | CASSPPGGAYEQYF | TGTGCCAGCAGCCCGCCGGGAGGGGCCTACGAGCAGTACTTC
TRBJ1-2 | TRBV5-1 | . | TRBD1 | CASSLGQGLGYTF | TGCGCCAGCAGCTTGGGACAGGGGCTTGGCTACACCTTC
TRBJ2-7 | TRBV18 | . | . | CASSLRQGGQYF | TGTGCCAGCTCACTCCGACAGGGAGGGCAGTACTTC
TRBJ2-1 | TRBV7-2 | . | TRBD2 | CASSRIPGLAFDEQFF | TGTGCCAGCAGCCGGATCCCGGGACTAGCGTTCGATGAGCAGTTCTTC
TRBJ2-7 | TRBV29-1 | . | . | CSVEDPAYQGTYEQYF | TGCAGCGTTGAAGATCCGGCTTATCAGGGGACCTACGAGCAGTACTTC
TRBJ2-3 | TRBV5-4 | few | . | CASSAGTPGTDTQYF | TGTGCCAGCAGCGCCGGGACTCCCGGCACAGATACGCAGTATTTT
TRBJ1-2 | TRBV9 | . | TRBD1 | CASSPHGGQGRVYGYTF | TGTGCCAGCAGCCCTCACGGGGGACAGGGAAGGGTTTATGGCTACACCTTC
TRBJ2-7 | TRBV3-1/TRBV3-2 | . | TRBD2 | CASSQLAGGIYEQYF | TGTGCCAGCAGCCAACTAGCGGGAGGGATCTACGAGCAGTACTTC
TRBJ2-5 | TRBV7-9 | . | TRBD2 | CASSLRGTSGLETQYF | TGTGCCAGCAGCTTACGAGGGACTAGCGGGTTGGAGACCCAGTACTTC
TRBJ2-7 | TRBV6-6 | . | . | CASSYSRDVQYF | TGTGCCAGCAGTTACTCGAGAGATGTACAGTACTTC
TRBJ2-1 | TRBV7-9 | . | . | CAGSGRQGALNEQFF | TGTGCCGGATCCGGGAGGCAGGGGGCTCTCAATGAGCAGTTCTTC
TRBJ2-3 | TRBV29-1 | . | TRBD1 | CSVGDRGRTDTQYF | TGCAGCGTTGGAGACAGGGGCCGCACAGATACGCAGTATTTT
TRBJ2-5 | TRBV7-9 | . | . | CASSLTPGLQETQYF | TGTGCCAGCAGCTTGACCCCGGGTTTACAAGAGACCCAGTACTTC
TRBJ2-7 | TRBV7-2 | . | . | CASSWRQTSYEQYF | TGTGCCAGCAGCTGGAGACAGACCTCCTACGAGCAGTACTTC
TRBJ1-6 | TRBV29-1 | . | TRBD1 | CSVSTGGSSPLHF | TGCAGCGTTTCGACAGGGGGCAGCTCACCCCTCCACTTT
TRBJ2-7 | TRBV11-2 | . | . | CASSLDRASYEQYF | TGTGCCAGCAGCTTAGACAGGGCAAGTTACGAGCAGTACTTC
TRBJ1-1 | TRBV5-1 | . | TRBD1 | CASSLTEGAQNTEAFF | TGCGCCAGCAGCTTGACCGAGGGGGCGCAGAACACTGAAGCTTTCTTT
TRBJ2-7 | TRBV28 | . | TRBD1 | CASSSTGGSYEQYF | TGTGCCAGCAGTTCGACAGGGGGCTCCTACGAGCAGTACTTC
TRBJ1-2 | TRBV7-3 | . | TRBD1 | CASSLGTGTGYTF | TGTGCCAGCAGCTTAGGGACAGGGACCGGCTACACCTTC
TRBJ2-2 | TRBV10-1 | . | TRBD1 | CAGETGDTGELFF | TGCGCCGGTGAGACAGGGGACACCGGGGAGCTGTTTTTT
TRBJ1-1 | TRBV19 | . | TRBD1 | CASSLGQGATFF | TGTGCCAGTAGTCTTGGACAGGGCGCAACTTTCTTT
TRBJ2-3 | TRBV6-6 | . | . | CASSYMRDTQYF | TGTGCCAGCAGTTACATGAGGGATACGCAGTATTTT
TRBJ1-6 | TRBV3-1/TRBV3-2 | . | . | CASSLGQGRNSPLHF | TGTGCCAGCAGCCTTGGCCAGGGCCGGAATTCACCCCTCCACTTT
TRBJ2-2 | TRBV24-1 | . | . | CATRTKTNTGELFF | TGTGCCACCCGGACTAAGACTAACACCGGGGAGCTGTTTTTT
TRBJ1-1 | TRBV5-1 | . | . | CASSVRTLNTEAFF | TGCGCCAGCAGCGTACGGACACTCAACACTGAAGCTTTCTTT
TRBJ2-3 | TRBV5-1 | . | TRBD1 | CASSLSPGQGTDTQYF | TGCGCCAGCAGCCTGTCACCGGGACAGGGGACAGATACGCAGTATTTT
TRBJ2-1 | TRBV7-2 | few | TRBD2 | CASSVSGYTNNEQFF | TGTGCCAGCAGCGTTAGCGGGTACACGAACAATGAGCAGTTCTTC
TRBJ2-7 | TRBV27 | few | TRBD1 | CASRVQGQGYEQYF | TGTGCCAGCAGAGTCCAGGGACAGGGTTACGAGCAGTACTTC
TRBJ2-3 | TRBV6-1 | . | TRBD2 | CASSEQMTSVGTDTQYF | TGTGCCAGCAGTGAACAAATGACTAGCGTTGGGACAGATACGCAGTATTTT
TRBJ2-2 | TRBV19 | . | . | CASRSGSGELFF | TGTGCCAGTAGATCTGGCTCCGGGGAGCTGTTTTTT
TRBJ2-7 | TRBV18 | . | . | CASSPTPYRVGYEQYF | TGTGCCAGCTCACCGACACCTTACAGGGTGGGATACGAGCAGTACTTC
TRBJ2-1 | TRBV7-2 | . | . | CASSSGVNEQFF | TGTGCCAGCAGCTCCGGAGTGAATGAGCAGTTCTTC
TRBJ2-3 | TRBV11-2 | . | TRBD2 | CASSPGAAGGDTDTQYF | TGTGCCAGCAGCCCAGGGGCAGCGGGAGGGGACACAGATACGCAGTATTTT
TRBJ1-3 | TRBV19 | once | . | CASRLDRSGGNTIYF | TGTGCCAGTAGGCTCGACAGGTCTGGTGGAAACACCATATATTTT
TRBJ2-7 | TRBV9 | . | TRBD2 | CASSPSGSYEQYF | TGTGCCAGCAGCCCTAGCGGGAGCTACGAGCAGTACTTC
TRBJ2-5 | TRBV7-2 | . | . | CASSFWTIQETQYF | TGTGCCAGCAGCTTTTGGACTATCCAAGAGACCCAGTACTTC
TRBJ1-6 | TRBV27 | . | TRBD1 | CASSPGQGPNSPLHF | TGTGCCAGCAGTCCCGGACAGGGTCCTAATTCACCCCTCCACTTT
TRBJ2-7 | TRBV29-1 | . | . | CSVVVPGDTSYEQYF | TGCAGCGTTGTCGTTCCAGGCGATACTTCCTACGAGCAGTACTTC
TRBJ1-6 | TRBV6-5 | . | . | CASSHRTASPLHF | TGTGCCAGCAGCCACCGGACAGCATCACCCCTCCACTTT
TRBJ1-1 | TRBV19 | . | . | CASSMGGQHTEAFF | TGTGCCAGTAGTATGGGGGGTCAACACACTGAAGCTTTCTTT
TRBJ2-5 | TRBV12-3/TRBV12-4 | once | . | CASSLGLQETQYF | TGTGCCAGCAGCCTAGGACTCCAAGAGACCCAGTACTTC
TRBJ2-3 | TRBV13 | . | TRBD2 | CASRNPGLGADTQYF | TGTGCCAGCAGGAACCCCGGACTAGGGGCAGATACGCAGTATTTT
TRBJ2-1 | TRBV4-3 | once | TRBD2 | CASSQEGGSKQFF | TGCGCCAGCAGCCAAGAGGGGGGGAGTAAGCAGTTCTTC
TRBJ2-3 | TRBV4-1 | . | TRBD2 | CASSQDRRLAVDTQYF | TGCGCCAGCAGCCAAGATCGAAGACTAGCGGTGGATACGCAGTATTTT